What follows are 17 T cell receptor beta chains derived from one specimen sequenced in a study of PD-1 blockade in classical Hodgkin lymphoma. Method: immunoSEQ multiplex PCR; TCRdb's copy keeps in-frame clones and lacks some. This table has tens of thousands of clones, approximately 91% appearing once. Specified time point: newly diagnosed, previously untreated cHL patient sample. Sequenced sample: peripheral blood mononuclear cells (PBMCs). These receptors all come from a human donor with classical Hodgkin lymphoma.

This sequence joins TRBV27 and TRBJ2-2; D is possibly TRBD1 or TRBD2 (5 bases each). The CDR3 is 16 amino acids. The V end lost 0 bases, the J end lost 3 bases, and 11 bases lay between the germline ends. Germline values: CDR1 MNHEY, CDR2 SMNVEV (reference sequence). CDR3: CASSLSDGTDTGELFF. Here the CDR3 DNA reads TGTGCCAGCAGTTTATCGGACGGGACCGACACCGGGGAGCTGTTTTTT.

The gene calls are TRBV4-2 and TRBJ2-2; TRBD2 aligns across 12 bases. CDR3 length: 18 amino acids. V lost 5 bases to trimming and J lost 6 bases; unmatched junction nucleotides: 13. Germline V gene lookup returns CDR1 LGHNA and CDR2 YNFKEQ. The chain's CDR3 is CASSLGASGRAYPGELFF. In DNA, the CDR3 is TGTGCCAGCAGCTTGGGAGCTAGCGGGAGGGCCTACCCCGGGGAGCTGTTTTTT.

J is TRBJ2-1 and V is TRBV7-8; D perhaps matches TRBD2 (6 bases). CDR1 and CDR2 from the germline V gene are SGHVS and FQNEAQ. This CDR3 region has 14 residues. V was pared by 1 base and J by 9 bases, with 13 bases between. CDR3 nucleotide sequence: TGTGCCAGCAGCTTAGACGGCGGGGCGGGTGAGCAGTTCTTC. Its protein product is CASSLDGGAGEQFF. The full variable domain, with the rest looked up from reference TRBV7-8 and TRBJ2-1, is GAGVSQSPRYKVAKRGQDVALRCDPISGHVSLFWYQQALGQGPEFLTYFQNEAQLDKSGLPSDRFFAERPEGSVSTLKIQRTQQEDSAVYLCASSLDGGAGEQFFGPGTRLTVL.

The V gene is TRBV18, the J gene TRBJ1-3; D perhaps matches TRBD1 (5 bases). Looked up from germline, CDR1 is KGHSH and CDR2 is LQKENI. This CDR3 is 14 amino acids long. The germline V and J ends were trimmed by 3 bases and 0 bases, with 6 bases remaining between them. For the CDR3, the DNA is TGTGCCAGCTCACCCGACAGCTCTGGAAACACCATATATTTT. Translation: CASSPDSSGNTIYF.

This chain links TRBV29-1 with TRBJ2-5; 8 bases line up with TRBD2. This CDR3 region has 14 residues. J was trimmed by 5 bases and V by 5 bases; bases with no gene match: 10. Germline-derived CDR1 and CDR2 are SQVTM and ANQGSEA. CDR3 DNA sequence: TGCAGCGTTAAAGCGGGAGTGGGCCACGAGACCCAGTACTTC. This sequence encodes CSVKAGVGHETQYF.

The chain employs TRBV7-9 and TRBJ1-1, with D tentatively TRBD1 (5 bases). The CDR3 is made up of 15 amino acids. V was shortened by 4 bases and J by 1 base, with 13 bases between the two germline ends. The germline V gene encodes CDR1 SEHNR and CDR2 FQNEAQ (reference sequence). The CDR3, as DNA: TGTGCCAGCAGCTCATCGGGACCCCCGAACACTGAAGCTTTCTTT. It encodes CASSSSGPPNTEAFF.

The chain carries TRBV27 and TRBJ1-5; D is unclear. The CDR3 extends over 13 amino acids. V dropped 3 bases and J dropped 3 bases, with 6 bases sitting between them. Germline lookup yields CDR1 MNHEY and CDR2 SMNVEV (reference sequence). The CDR3 protein is CASSFFFNQPQHF. The CDR3 DNA sequence: TGTGCCAGCAGTTTTTTTTTCAATCAGCCCCAGCATTTT.

The chain links TRBV6-5 to TRBJ2-3; D is undetermined. This CDR3 is built from 13 residues. CDR1 is MNHEY and CDR2 is SVGAGI in the germline V gene. Trimming stripped 4 bases from V and 1 base from J, with 6 bases between. CDR3 in DNA: TGTGCCAGCAGTTTACCGGGCACAGATACGCAGTATTTT. Translation: CASSLPGTDTQYF.

This clone was found once. The chain has TRBV6-6 and TRBJ2-1; no definite D call. Germline V gene data show CDR1 as MNHNY and CDR2 as SVGAGI (reference sequence). The CDR3 covers 13 residues. V lost 2 bases and J lost 3, with 5 bases in between. The CDR3 spells CASSYTGYNEQFF. CDR3 nucleotides: TGTGCCAGCAGTTACACGGGCTACAATGAGCAGTTCTTC.

V gene TRBV9 combines with J gene TRBJ2-2, with TRBD2 identical over 12 bases. Germline V gene lookup returns CDR1 SGDLS and CDR2 YYNGEE. The V segment lost 7 bases and the J segment 8 bases; nucleotides outside the gene matches: 6. CDR3 length equals 14 residues. CDR3 in DNA: TGTGCCAGCGCTTTGACTAGCGGGAGTGGGGAGCTGTTTTTT. It encodes CASALTSGSGELFF.

This chain connects TRBV18 to TRBJ1-3; D is undetermined. Deletions cut 0 bases from V and 2 bases from J, with 8 bases between. This CDR3 spans 15 amino acids. CDR1 KGHSH and CDR2 LQKENI come from the germline V gene. Here the CDR3 DNA reads TGTGCCAGCTCACCACCAGGGAGCCCTGGAAACACCATATATTTT. This encodes CASSPPGSPGNTIYF.

This clone was found once. The CDR3 sequence is CASVWDGNYGYTF. As DNA, the CDR3 is TGTGCCAGCGTTTGGGACGGGAACTATGGCTACACCTTC. The rearrangement joins TRBV6-1 to TRBJ1-2; weak D call: TRBD1 (5 bases). V lost 8 bases to trimming and J lost 2 bases, with 12 bases between them. The CDR3 extends over 13 amino acids. CDR1 MNHNS and CDR2 SASEGT come from the germline V gene.

The chain carries TRBV28 and TRBJ1-5; D is ambiguous. CDR3 length equals 16 residues. V was shortened by 4 bases and J by 5 bases, with 18 bases between the two germline ends. Per germline, CDR1 MDHEN and CDR2 SYDVKM. CDR3 DNA: TGTGCCAGCAGTTCCTCCTGGGTGAGAAGCGATCAGCCCCAGCATTTT. It yields the protein CASSSSWVRSDQPQHF.

The chain recombines TRBV11-2 with TRBJ2-1; 9 nucleotides match TRBD2. This CDR3 has 17 amino acids. In germline, CDR1 is SGHAT, CDR2 FQNNGV. With 4 bases clipped from V and 6 bases from J, the junction kept 13 bases outside the gene matches. The CDR3 coding sequence is TGTGCCAGCAGCTCACGGGATAGCGGGAGTAGCGCCAATGAGCAGTTCTTC. Protein sequence: CASSSRDSGSSANEQFF.

The chain links TRBV7-9 to TRBJ2-1; TRBD1 is a possible D gene (5 bases). This CDR3 has 16 amino acids. The V gene's germline CDR1 is SEHNR and CDR2 FQNEAQ (reference sequence). V was pared by 4 bases and J by 6 bases, with 19 bases between. The CDR3 region is CASSWRWTPDSNEQFF. CDR3 in DNA: TGTGCCAGCAGCTGGCGGTGGACACCGGATTCCAATGAGCAGTTCTTC.

CDR3 sequence reads: CAISESGQGAAIQYF. CDR3 DNA sequence: TGTGCCATCAGTGAGTCTGGACAGGGGGCTGCGATTCAGTACTTC. This chain joins TRBV10-3 and TRBJ2-4; 11 bases line up with TRBD1. CDR1 is ENHRY, CDR2 SYGVKD, per germline. V shed 0 bases and J 10 bases; nucleotides not matched to a gene: 5. The CDR3 loop spans 15 amino acids.

The gene calls are TRBV6-1 and TRBJ1-3, with D tentatively TRBD1 (6 bases). This CDR3 is built from 16 residues. Trimming left V 2 bases short and J 0 bases short, with 11 bases between. The germline V gene encodes CDR1 MNHNS and CDR2 SASEGT. CDR3 DNA sequence: TGTGCCAGCAGTGAAACCGGGACATTCTCTGGAAACACCATATATTTT. It translates to CASSETGTFSGNTIYF.